These 29 T cell receptor beta chains came from one sample sequenced in a study of human T cells and chemical hapten exposure. TCRdb fed the RACE reads into MiXCR, producing one record per CDR3 protein. The table has a few hundred thousand distinct CDR3 sequences, about 6% seen once. Described time point: patch test 2, 6 weeks after DPC sensitization. Sample treatment: therapeutic diphenylcyclopropenone sensitization with weekly scalp DPC. This sample comprised whole blood, obtained in connection with sensitization to the hapten diphenylcyclopropenone (DPC). The source is a young woman with alopecia areata. Some clones in this sample may be carry-over from other donors' samples.

This clonotype has a handful of counts. The genes are TRBV12-3 or TRBV12-4 and TRBJ1-1; the match to TRBD1 covers 10 bases. V lost 5 bases, J lost 5 bases, and 11 bases stayed unmatched. The CDR3 length is 16 residues. Written as DNA, the CDR3 is TGTGCCAGCAGTCCCGGGACAGGGGTACCGGGGACTGAAGCTTTCTTT. Translating it yields CASSPGTGVPGTEAFF.

Only a few counts were recorded for this clonotype. The genes are TRBV6-1 and TRBJ2-1; TRBD1 agrees at 8 bases. V lost 6 bases and J lost 5; bases outside the gene matches: 6. This CDR3 has 14 amino acids. Per the germline V gene, CDR1 is MNHNS and CDR2 is SASEGT. The DNA for the CDR3 is TGTGCCAGCAGGCAAGACAGGGGTAACAATGAGCAGTTCTTC. Its translation is CASRQDRGNNEQFF.

V gene TRBV6-5 combines with J gene TRBJ2-1; the match to TRBD2 covers 9 bases. The length of the CDR3 is 16 residues. Trimming cost V 7 bases and J 5 bases; bases outside gene matches: 12. Per germline, CDR1 MNHEY and CDR2 SVGAGI. The CDR3 bases are TGTGCCAGCACCGACCCAGGTAGCGGGGGAAACAATGAGCAGTTCTTC. Its translation is CASTDPGSGGNNEQFF.

This clonotype was counted ten times or more. The rearrangement joins TRBV10-3 to TRBJ1-2; 8 nucleotides match TRBD1. Germline values: CDR1 ENHRY, CDR2 SYGVKD. V lost 6 bases and J lost 8; bases outside the gene matches: 8. The CDR3 totals 13 residues. CDR3: CAISPTGEDGYTF. CDR3 DNA sequence: TGTGCCATCAGCCCGACAGGGGAGGACGGCTACACCTTC.

This clonotype was picked up many times. The V gene is TRBV7-2, the J gene TRBJ2-3; 9 nucleotides line up with TRBD2. This CDR3 has 16 amino acids. CDR1 SGHTA and CDR2 FQGNSA come from the germline V gene. V lost 2 bases and J lost 1; bases outside the gene matches: 4. The CDR3 is CASSLMVAGGTDTQYF. CDR3 DNA: TGTGCCAGCAGCTTAATGGTAGCGGGGGGCACAGATACGCAGTATTTT.

This clonotype was seen many times. This chain joins TRBV28 and TRBJ1-5; a weak D match, TRBD1 (5 bases). Looked up from germline, CDR1 is MDHEN and CDR2 is SYDVKM. V lost 6 bases and J 2 bases, leaving 17 bases between the germline ends. This CDR3 comprises 16 residues. The CDR3: CASSPIRATGNQPQHF. The CDR3 DNA reads as TGTGCCAGCAGCCCAATCAGGGCTACGGGCAATCAGCCCCAGCATTTT.

In this sample, this clonotype turned up a few times. The rearrangement joins TRBV7-9 to TRBJ1-6; D gene ambiguous. This CDR3 contains 11 residues. Trimming stripped 8 bases from V and 7 bases from J, with 6 bases between. The germline CDR1 and CDR2 sequences are SEHNR and FQNEAQ (reference sequence). CDR3 in DNA: TGTGCCAGCCACCGGAATTCACCCCTCCACTTT. It specifies CASHRNSPLHF.

This clonotype showed up many times. The chain couples TRBV29-1 to TRBJ1-2; D not certain. Germline CDR1 is SQVTM and CDR2 is ANQGSEA. The CDR3 has 11 residues. Trimming took off 2 bases at V and 6 bases at J, with 7 bases between the two ends. As DNA, the CDR3 is TGCAGCGTTGAAAAGGCAGATGGCTACACCTTC. This sequence encodes CSVEKADGYTF.

This clonotype has a count of ten or more. V gene TRBV20-1 combines with J gene TRBJ1-5; D gene unclear. Trimming removed 3 bases from V and 2 bases from J, with 11 bases in between. CDR3 length equals 14 residues. Germline-derived CDR1 and CDR2 are DFQATT and SNEGSKA (reference sequence). The CDR3 region is CSASPRRGNQPQHF. The CDR3 DNA follows: TGCAGTGCTAGCCCTAGGCGTGGCAATCAGCCCCAGCATTTT.

This chain links TRBV5-8 with TRBJ2-4; 7 bases agree with TRBD1. CDR1 and CDR2 (germline): SGHTS, YDEGEE. The junction had 12 bases not matched to a gene; V was cut back by 4 bases and J by 11 bases. The CDR3 contains 14 residues. DNA for the CDR3: TGTGCCAGCAGCAACGGACAGGCCAGCAGTGTTCAGTACTTC. Its translation is CASSNGQASSVQYF.

This clonotype was recorded a few times. The gene calls are TRBV6-5 and TRBJ1-5; TRBD1 agrees at 9 bases. This CDR3 is built from 15 residues. In germline, CDR1 is MNHEY, CDR2 SVGAGI. Trimming at V came to 5 bases and at J to 2 bases, leaving 4 bases not matched to a gene. The CDR3, as DNA: TGTGCCAGCAGTAAAACAGGGGGCGGCAATCAGCCCCAGCATTTT. It codes for CASSKTGGGNQPQHF.

This clonotype was counted a few times. The chain links TRBV14 to TRBJ1-6; D ambiguous. Germline assignment: CDR1 SGHDN and CDR2 FVKESK. This CDR3 has 14 amino acids. V lost 5 bases and J lost 7, with 12 bases in between. CDR3 nucleotides: TGTGCCAGCAGCAATAGGCTTGGAAATTCACCCCTCCACTTT. Translating gives CASSNRLGNSPLHF. The full variable domain, in which reference TRBV14 and TRBJ1-6 provide the parts outside the CDR3, is EAGVTQFPSHSVIEKGQTVTLRCDPISGHDNLYWYRRVMGKEIKFLLHFVKESKQDESGMPNNRFLAERTGGTYSTLKVQPAELEDSGVYFCASSNRLGNSPLHFGNGTRLTVT.

This clonotype showed up many times. V is TRBV6-5 and J is TRBJ2-7; D is ambiguous. Between the trimmed V and J ends, which lost 0 bases and 2 bases, there was a span of 11 bases. The CDR3 length is 15 residues. CDR1 MNHEY and CDR2 SVGAGI come from the germline V gene. The CDR3 bases are TGTGCCAGCAGTTACTCGTTTGTGGCAGCCTACGAGCAGTACTTC. Protein sequence: CASSYSFVAAYEQYF.

In this sample, this clonotype turned up a few times. V and J are TRBV20-1 and TRBJ2-4; perhaps D is TRBD1 or TRBD2 (6 bases each). The CDR3 sequence is 13 residues long. Germline CDR1 is DFQATT and CDR2 is SNEGSKA (reference sequence). V dropped 0 bases and J dropped 7 bases, with 10 bases sitting between them. The CDR3 DNA follows: TGCAGTGCTAGAGAGGGGGGCTGGAACATTCAGTACTTC. It specifies CSAREGGWNIQYF.

This clonotype was detected many times. V is TRBV10-3 and J is TRBJ2-7; perhaps TRBD2 as D (6 bases). The CDR3 spans 14 residues. The V gene lost 2 bases and the J gene lost 5 bases, with 13 bases spanning the gap. CDR1 and CDR2 (germline): ENHRY, SYGVKD. The CDR3 sequence: CAISEGGKLHEQYF. The CDR3 coding sequence is TGTGCCATCAGTGAGGGGGGGAAACTTCACGAGCAGTACTTC.

This chain uses TRBV27 with TRBJ2-3; D not resolved. Germline V gene sequence: CDR1 MNHEY, CDR2 SMNVEV (reference sequence). The CDR3 length is 12 residues. With 7 bases removed from V and 0 bases from J, the gap between germline ends came to 5 bases. CDR3 sequence reads: CASMASTDTQYF. For the CDR3, the DNA is TGTGCCAGCATGGCGAGCACAGATACGCAGTATTTT.

This clonotype was seen repeatedly, ten times or more. The CDR3 protein is CASSQVSPGGNTEAFF. Written as DNA, the CDR3 is TGTGCCAGCAGCCAAGTATCCCCGGGGGGCAACACTGAAGCTTTCTTT. The chain links TRBV3-1 to TRBJ1-1; TRBD1 might be the D (6 bases). The CDR3 has 16 amino acids. CDR1 and CDR2 (germline): LGHDT, YNNKEL (reference sequence). With 1 base removed from V and 2 bases from J, the gap between germline ends came to 14 bases.

V gene TRBV21-1 combines with J gene TRBJ1-4; the D call of TRBD1 is as the table states it, not checked on the DNA. TRBV21-1 is annotated as a pseudogene. CDR3 length: 16 residues. The CDR3 region has the DNA TGTGCCAGCAGCACCTACCGACAGGGGGCTCGGGAAAAACTGTTTTTT. It yields the protein CASSTYRQGAREKLFF.

This clonotype was observed at least ten times. This chain joins TRBV6-2 or TRBV6-3 and TRBJ1-1; D might be TRBD1 (6 bases). Germline V gives CDR1 MNHEY, CDR2 SVGEGT. V lost 6 bases to trimming and J lost 4 bases, with 12 bases between them. CDR3 size: 13 residues. The CDR3 DNA follows: TGTGCCAGCAGACATGGACAGTCCACTGAAGCTTTCTTT. Its protein product is CASRHGQSTEAFF.

This clonotype has just a few counts. The chain uses TRBV6-1 and TRBJ1-1, with D possibly matching TRBD1 (5 bases). The CDR3 covers 11 residues. V was clipped by 6 bases and J by 11 bases, with 13 bases between them. Per germline, CDR1 MNHNS and CDR2 SASEGT. The CDR3: CASRATEGAFF. In DNA, the CDR3 is TGTGCCAGCAGAGCTACCGAGGGGGCTTTCTTT.

This clonotype showed up just a few times. The chain joins TRBV6-2 or TRBV6-3 to TRBJ1-1, with D maybe TRBD1 (5 bases). CDR1 is MNHEY, CDR2 SVGEGT, per germline. The CDR3 sequence is 12 residues long. V lost 6 bases to trimming and J lost 5 bases, with 10 bases between them. Here the CDR3 reads CASRRRDTEAFF. The CDR3 DNA is TGTGCCAGCAGGCGCAGGGATACTGAAGCTTTCTTT.

Many counts were recorded for this clonotype. This chain connects TRBV7-9 to TRBJ1-5; D remains ambiguous. Per the germline V gene, CDR1 is SEHNR and CDR2 is FQNEAQ (reference sequence). This CDR3 is 17 amino acids long. The V end lost 4 bases, the J end lost 2 bases, and 18 bases lay between the germline ends. The CDR3 DNA reads TGTGCCAGCAGCTCAACGGAGAGTTTCGGGGGCAATCAGCCCCAGCATTTT. Protein sequence: CASSSTESFGGNQPQHF.

This clonotype was detected only a few times. This sequence joins TRBV27 and TRBJ2-3; 7 bases agree with TRBD2. The germline V gene has CDR1 MNHEY and CDR2 SMNVEV (reference sequence). V lost 2 bases, J lost 10 bases, and 15 bases stayed unmatched. The CDR3 runs to 16 residues. CDR3 region: CASSLSRLGGNQAQYF. The CDR3 nucleotides read TGTGCCAGCAGTTTAAGTCGGTTGGGAGGGAATCAGGCGCAGTATTTT.

This clonotype has a count of ten or more. CDR3 in DNA: TGTGCCAGCAGTTACAGCCTAGGACAGGGGAGCAATCAGCCCCAGCATTTT. Translating gives CASSYSLGQGSNQPQHF. The chain joins TRBV6-2 or TRBV6-3 to TRBJ1-5; TRBD1 matches at 9 bases. V shed 2 bases and J 1 base; nucleotides not matched to a gene: 6. Germline CDR1 MNHEY, CDR2 SVGEGT. The CDR3 has 17 residues.

This clonotype was observed at least ten times. This chain uses TRBV7-3 with TRBJ1-1; 7 nucleotides line up with TRBD1. Trimming cost V 8 bases and J 1 base; bases outside gene matches: 4. Per the germline V gene, CDR1 is SGHTA and CDR2 is FQGTGA. The CDR3 has 13 residues. CDR3 region: CASGGQQNTEAFF. In DNA, the CDR3 is TGTGCCAGCGGGGGACAGCAGAACACTGAAGCTTTCTTT.

This clonotype was recorded at least ten times. The CDR3 DNA sequence: TGTGCCAGCAGCTTTGGTGACACTCTGAGGGAGCAGTTCTTC. Translation: CASSFGDTLREQFF. The rearrangement uses TRBV7-9 and TRBJ2-1; unclear D gene. CDR1 and CDR2 (germline): SEHNR, FQNEAQ (reference sequence). This CDR3 is built from 14 residues. The germline V and J ends were trimmed by 3 bases and 10 bases, with 16 bases remaining between them.

The chain links TRBV5-5 to TRBJ1-1, with D hard to call. Per the germline V gene, CDR1 is SGHKS and CDR2 is YYEKEE (reference sequence). V lost 4 bases, J lost 6 bases, and 16 bases lay in between. The length of the CDR3 is 14 residues. Here the CDR3 DNA reads TGTGCCAGCAGCATCTCCGACGGTTGGGCTGAAGCTTTCTTT. Residues: CASSISDGWAEAFF.

The chain joins TRBV7-2 to TRBJ2-2; D is uncertain. Germline V gene data show CDR1 as SGHTA and CDR2 as FQGNSA. The V gene lost 6 bases and the J gene lost 1 base, with 9 bases spanning the gap. This CDR3 has 14 residues. The CDR3 DNA is TGTGCCAGCAGAGGTCCGGGGAACACCGGGGAGCTGTTTTTT. Its translation: CASRGPGNTGELFF.

The chain carries TRBV12-3 or TRBV12-4 and TRBJ2-3; D is unclear. The CDR3 spans 16 residues. Between the trimmed V and J ends, which lost 4 bases and 3 bases, there was a span of 17 bases. The CDR3 DNA follows: TGTGCCAGCAGTTCAAACCCGGGTTTTGGGACAGATACGCAGTATTTT. Residues: CASSSNPGFGTDTQYF.